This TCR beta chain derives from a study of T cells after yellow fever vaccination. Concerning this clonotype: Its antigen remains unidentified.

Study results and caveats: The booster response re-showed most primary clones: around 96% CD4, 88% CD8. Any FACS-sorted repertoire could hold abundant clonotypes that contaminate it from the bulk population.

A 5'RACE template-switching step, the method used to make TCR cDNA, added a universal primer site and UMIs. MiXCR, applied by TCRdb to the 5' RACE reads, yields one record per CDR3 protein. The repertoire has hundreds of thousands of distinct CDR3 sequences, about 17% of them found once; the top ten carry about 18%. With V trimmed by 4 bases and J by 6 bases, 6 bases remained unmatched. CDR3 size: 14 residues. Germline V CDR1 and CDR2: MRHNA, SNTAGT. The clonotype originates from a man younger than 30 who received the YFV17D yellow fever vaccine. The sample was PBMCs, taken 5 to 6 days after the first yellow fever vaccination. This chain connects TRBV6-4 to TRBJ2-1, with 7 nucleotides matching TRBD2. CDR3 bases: TGTGCCAGCAGTGTTCAGGCTAGCGGCAATGAGCAGTTCTTC. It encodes CASSVQASGNEQFF.